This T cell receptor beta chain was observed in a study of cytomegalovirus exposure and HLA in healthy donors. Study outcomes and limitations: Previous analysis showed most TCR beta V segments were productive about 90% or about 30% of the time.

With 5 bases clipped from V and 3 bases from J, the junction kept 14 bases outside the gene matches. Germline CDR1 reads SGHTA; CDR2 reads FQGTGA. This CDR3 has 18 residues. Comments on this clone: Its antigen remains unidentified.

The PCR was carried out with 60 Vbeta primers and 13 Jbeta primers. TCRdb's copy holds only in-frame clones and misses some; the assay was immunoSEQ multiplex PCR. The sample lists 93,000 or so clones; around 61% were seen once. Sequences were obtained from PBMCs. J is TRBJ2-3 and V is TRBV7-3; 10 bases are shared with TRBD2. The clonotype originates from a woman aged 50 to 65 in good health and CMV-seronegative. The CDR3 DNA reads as TGTGCCAGCAGCGGGGGGAGTACCGGGACTAGCGCGACAGATACGCAGTATTTT. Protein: CASSGGSTGTSATDTQYF.